These 11 T cell receptor beta chains originate from one sample sequenced in a study of regulatory T cells in long-lasting Graves disease. Arm-PCR with iRepertoire HTBI primers amplified the CDR3 regions for these TCR beta libraries. MiXCR, run by TCRdb on the multiplex PCR reads, gives a single entry per CDR3 protein. The profile shows 450,000 to 600,000 distinct CDR3 sequences, roughly 12% of them singletons. Time point: newly diagnosed GD, antithyroid drugs for less than 3 months. PBMC-extracted RNA yielded the TCR library. The same sample was also used in a study of T cells in Graves' hyperthyroidism and ophthalmopathy.

Sample: peripheral blood mononuclear cells (PBMCs), taken at new diagnosis, from a patient treated with antithyroid drugs. The receptors were sampled from a man aged 30 to 45 with Graves disease.

This clonotype was recorded at least ten times. The V gene is TRBV3-1, the J gene TRBJ2-7, with a possible D match to TRBD2 (6 bases). V lost 4 bases to trimming and J lost 3 bases, with 16 bases between them. The germline gives CDR1 LGHDT, CDR2 YNNKEL (reference sequence). CDR3 length: 15 amino acids. In nucleotides, the CDR3 is TGTGCCAGCAGCCCCGGCGGGGCGGGGAGCTACGAGCAGTACTTC. Translating it yields CASSPGGAGSYEQYF.

This clonotype was observed many times. The chain has TRBV7-3 and TRBJ2-1; no clear D gene. The V and J ends lost 2 bases and 8 bases respectively, with 13 bases between them. Germline-derived CDR1 and CDR2 are SGHTA and FQGTGA. The CDR3 loop spans 14 amino acids. In DNA, the CDR3 is TGTGCCAGCAGCTTATCGGGCCAGTTGCATGAGCAGTTCTTC. Residues: CASSLSGQLHEQFF.

In this sample, this clonotype turned up many times. The V call is TRBV20-1, the J call TRBJ2-3; D remains ambiguous. Trimming removed 1 base at V and 3 bases at J, with 8 bases between. CDR1 and CDR2 from the germline V gene are DFQATT and SNEGSKA (reference sequence). The CDR3 spans 13 residues. The CDR3 spells CSARVSVTDTQYF. The CDR3 DNA reads TGCAGTGCTAGAGTCTCGGTGACAGATACGCAGTATTTT.

Points on this clonotype: This sequence is one base from a far larger clone and is likely a read error. This rearrangement joins TRBV28 to TRBJ2-5; 7 bases line up with TRBD2. Per germline, CDR1 MDHEN and CDR2 SYDVKM. The CDR3 spans 15 residues. Trimming at V came to 2 bases and at J to 11 bases, leaving 14 bases not matched to a gene. The CDR3: CASSLGLAENNEQYF. The CDR3 nucleotides are TGTGCCAGCAGTTTAGGGCTAGCGGAAAACAATGAGCAGTACTTC.

At least ten counts were recorded for this clonotype. J is TRBJ1-1 and V is TRBV20-1; TRBD1 matches 7 bases. The ends lost 4 bases at V and 3 bases at J; junction bases unmatched: 5. Germline CDR1 is DFQATT and CDR2 is SNEGSKA (reference sequence). The CDR3 spans 13 residues. In DNA, the CDR3 is TGCAGTGCTAAGGACAGGCCCTACACTGAAGCTTTCTTT. It encodes CSAKDRPYTEAFF.

The V and J genes are TRBV18 and TRBJ2-7, with a possible D match to TRBD1 (6 bases). The CDR3 sequence is 14 residues long. Germline V gene sequence: CDR1 KGHSH, CDR2 LQKENI. V was pared by 4 bases and J by 0 bases, with 10 bases between. The CDR3: CASSRQVSSYEQYF. The CDR3 DNA reads as TGTGCCAGCTCACGACAGGTATCCTCCTACGAGCAGTACTTC.

This clonotype was recorded at least ten times. The chain has TRBV25-1 and TRBJ1-1; D is undetermined. The germline CDR1 and CDR2 sequences are MGHDK and SYGVNS. Trimming left V 1 base short and J 5 bases short, with 14 bases between. There are 15 residues in the CDR3. Written as DNA, the CDR3 is TGTGCCAGCAGTGAATCTCGGACTCAGAGGACTGAAGCTTTCTTT. This sequence encodes CASSESRTQRTEAFF.

This clonotype was observed a handful of times. The rearrangement links TRBV5-6 to TRBJ1-1, with D hard to call. Trimming took off 2 bases at V and 4 bases at J, with 12 bases between the two ends. In germline, CDR1 is SGHDT, CDR2 YYEEEE. The CDR3 covers 14 residues. DNA of the CDR3: TGTGCCAGCAGCTTCCGATCCGACGGCACTGAAGCTTTCTTT. Its translation is CASSFRSDGTEAFF.

The chain joins TRBV27 to TRBJ1-2; D unresolved. Trimming removed 1 base at V and 4 bases at J, with 10 bases between. The CDR3 contains 14 residues. Germline V gives CDR1 MNHEY, CDR2 SMNVEV (reference sequence). The CDR3 bases are TGTGCCAGCAGTTTATTAGGGCTCGGCTATGGCTACACCTTC. It translates to CASSLLGLGYGYTF.

The chain has TRBV4-1 and TRBJ2-3, with 10 positions matching TRBD2. CDR3 length: 18 amino acids. From germline, CDR1 is MGHRA and CDR2 YSYEKL. The trim removed 1 base at V and 2 bases at J, leaving 9 bases unmatched. CDR3 region: CASSQGDSGRPLTDTQYF. The DNA for the CDR3 is TGCGCCAGCAGCCAAGGTGATAGCGGGAGGCCCCTCACAGATACGCAGTATTTT.

This clonotype was seen a few times. CDR3 sequence: CASSISAGLSHRYTQYF. The CDR3 region has the DNA TGTGCCAGTAGTATATCGGCGGGGCTATCACACAGATATACGCAGTATTTT. This chain links TRBV19 with TRBJ2-3, with D tentatively TRBD2 (6 bases). The CDR3 contains 17 residues. V lost 2 bases, J lost 7 bases, and 22 bases lay in between. CDR1 is LNHDA, CDR2 SQIVND, per germline (reference sequence). Using reference TRBV19 and TRBJ2-3 for the parts outside the CDR3, the full variable domain is DGGITQSPKYLFRKEGQNVTLSCEQNLNHDAMYWYRQDPGQGLRLIYYSQIVNDFQKGDIAEGYSVSREKKESFPLTVTSAQKNPTAFYLCASSISAGLSHRYTQYFGPGTRLTVL.